The entry that follows covers one T cell receptor beta chain sequence. No antigen is known for it. The data derive from a study of cytomegalovirus exposure and HLA in healthy donors. As for the study in general: Caucasian-associated ancestry cluster membership applied to under 85% of 300 to 450 genotyped donors.

Primers for the PCR totalled 60 Vbeta and 13 Jbeta. This table comes from immunoSEQ multiplex PCR, and its TCRdb copy is limited to in-frame clones, with some not included. The record lists about 48,000 clones, of which the ten most abundant hold about 6%. General observations from the study: Associated with HLA alleles at 0.05 false discovery rate in a later analysis were over 15,000 TCR beta sequences. Most observed TCR sequences were rare, whereas some public TCRs were detected in many donors.

CDR3 size: 13 residues. Germline loops: CDR1 SGHDN, CDR2 FVKESK. V shed 0 bases, J shed 8 bases, and the junction held 4 bases outside the gene matches. The rearrangement links TRBV14 to TRBJ2-7; 7 positions agree with TRBD1. The TCR sequence derives from a male donor in good health and CMV-seropositive. Sequencing was carried out using PBMCs. This chain's CDR3 is CASSQDVGGKQYF. As DNA, the CDR3 is TGTGCCAGCAGCCAAGATGTAGGGGGCAAGCAGTACTTC. The full variable domain, in which reference TRBV14 and TRBJ2-7 provide the parts outside the CDR3, is EAGVTQFPSHSVIEKGQTVTLRCDPISGHDNLYWYRRVMGKEIKFLLHFVKESKQDESGMPNNRFLAERTGGTYSTLKVQPAELEDSGVYFCASSQDVGGKQYFGPGTRLTVT.